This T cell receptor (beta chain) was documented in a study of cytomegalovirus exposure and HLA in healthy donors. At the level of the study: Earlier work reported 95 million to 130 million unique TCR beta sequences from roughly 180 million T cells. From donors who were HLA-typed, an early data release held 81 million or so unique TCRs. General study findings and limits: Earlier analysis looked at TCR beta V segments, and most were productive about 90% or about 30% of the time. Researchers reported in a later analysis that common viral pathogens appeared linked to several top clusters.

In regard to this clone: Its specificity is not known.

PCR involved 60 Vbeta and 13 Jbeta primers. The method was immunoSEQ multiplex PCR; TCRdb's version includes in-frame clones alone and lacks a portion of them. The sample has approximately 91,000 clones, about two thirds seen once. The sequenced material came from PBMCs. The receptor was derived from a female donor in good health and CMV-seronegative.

The CDR3 region has the DNA TGTGCCTGGAGCCCAACGGCCCAGGTCTATGGCTACACCTTC. Residues: CAWSPTAQVYGYTF. This sequence joins TRBV30 and TRBJ1-2; no reliable D call. Germline V gene data show CDR1 as GTSNPN and CDR2 as SVGIG (reference sequence). This CDR3 contains 14 residues. Between the trimmed V and J ends, which lost 3 bases and 4 bases, there was a span of 15 bases.